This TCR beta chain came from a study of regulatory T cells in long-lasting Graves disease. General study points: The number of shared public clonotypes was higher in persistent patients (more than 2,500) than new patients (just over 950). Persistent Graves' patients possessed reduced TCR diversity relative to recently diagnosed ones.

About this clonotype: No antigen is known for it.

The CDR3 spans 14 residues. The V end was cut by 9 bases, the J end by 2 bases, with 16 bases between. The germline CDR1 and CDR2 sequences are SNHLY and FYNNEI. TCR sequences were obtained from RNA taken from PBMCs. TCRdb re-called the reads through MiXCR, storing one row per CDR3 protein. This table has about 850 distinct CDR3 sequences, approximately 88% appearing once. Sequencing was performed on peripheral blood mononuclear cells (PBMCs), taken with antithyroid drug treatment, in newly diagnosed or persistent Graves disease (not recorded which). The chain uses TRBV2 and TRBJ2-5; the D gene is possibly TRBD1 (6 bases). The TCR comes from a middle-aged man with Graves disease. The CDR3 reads CASTGTNYQETQYF. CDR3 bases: TGTGCCAGTACCGGGACAAATTATCAAGAGACCCAGTACTTC. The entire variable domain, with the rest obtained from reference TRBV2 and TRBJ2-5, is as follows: EPEVTQTPSHQVTQMGQEVILRCVPISNHLYFYWYRQILGQKVEFLVSFYNNEISEKSEIFDDQFSVERPDGSNFTLKIRSTKLEDSAMYFCASTGTNYQETQYFGPGTRLLVL.